These T cell receptor beta chains were read from a single sample in a study of cytomegalovirus exposure and HLA in healthy donors. Method: immunoSEQ multiplex PCR; TCRdb's copy keeps in-frame clones and lacks some. The repertoire holds some 84,000 clones, around three fifths seen once, with over 14% in the top ten. The specimen was PBMCs. These receptors all stem from a woman aged 40 to 55 in good health and CMV-seropositive. Both conserved end residues are part of each CDR3. A D gene is named only where the DNA matches it firmly. Only part of the rows carry a size: once, few, many, or a class if the clone is expanded.

V	J	D	size	CDR3	DNA
TRBV5-8	TRBJ1-3	TRBD1	medium-sized	CASSPGQASSGNTIYF	TGTGCCAGCAGCCCCGGACAGGCCAGCTCTGGAAACACCATATATTTT
TRBV18	TRBJ2-5	NA	once	CASSPPGTGTQIQETQYF	TGTGCCAGCTCACCACCGGGGACGGGGACTCAGATCCAAGAGACCCAGTACTTC
TRBV7-9	TRBJ2-5	NA	few	CASSFPLVREETQYF	TGTGCCAGCAGCTTCCCGCTAGTTCGGGAAGAGACCCAGTACTTC
TRBV11-2	TRBJ2-1	NA	few	CASSLAGVYNEQFF	TGTGCCAGCAGCTTAGCGGGAGTCTACAATGAGCAGTTCTTC
TRBV6-1	TRBJ2-5	TRBD2	NA	CASSAGLAGGETQYF	TGTGCCAGCAGTGCGGGACTAGCGGGAGGGGAGACCCAGTACTTC
TRBV20-1	TRBJ1-1	NA	few	CSALDREAFF	TGCAGTGCCCTCGACAGGGAAGCTTTCTTT
TRBV7-8	TRBJ1-1	NA	NA	CASSLRPGDLNTEAFF	TGTGCCAGCAGCTTAAGGCCAGGGGATTTGAACACTGAAGCTTTCTTT
TRBV7-9	TRBJ2-7	NA	few	CASSPLDSSSYEQYF	TGTGCCAGCAGCCCACTAGACTCGAGCTCCTACGAGCAGTACTTC
TRBV4-1	TRBJ2-1	TRBD2	NA	CASSDTSGADNEQFF	TGCGCCAGCAGCGATACTAGCGGGGCGGACAATGAGCAGTTCTTC
TRBV7-9	TRBJ2-1	TRBD1	NA	CASSVLPKTGYNEQFF	TGTGCCAGCAGTGTTCTCCCTAAGACAGGGTACAATGAGCAGTTCTTC
TRBV28	TRBJ1-2	NA	NA	CASTAQWEVWGYGYTF	TGTGCCAGCACCGCCCAGTGGGAGGTTTGGGGCTATGGCTACACCTTC
TRBV28	TRBJ1-5	NA	few	CASSLRQVPNQPQHF	TGTGCCAGCAGTCTAAGACAGGTCCCCAATCAGCCCCAGCATTTT
TRBV5-1	TRBJ2-1	TRBD2	NA	CASSTGLSGRGGEQFF	TGCGCCAGCAGCACGGGGCTTAGCGGGAGGGGGGGTGAGCAGTTCTTC
TRBV7-9	TRBJ2-5	NA	NA	CASSLLTGLGQETQYF	TGTGCCAGCAGCCTTCTGACAGGTCTTGGGCAAGAGACCCAGTACTTC
TRBV6-1	TRBJ2-5	TRBD1	few	CASSGQGSSGETQYF	TGTGCCAGCAGTGGACAGGGGTCATCAGGAGAGACCCAGTACTTC
TRBV5-1	TRBJ2-7	TRBD1	NA	CASFRDRTVEQYF	TGCGCCAGCTTCCGGGACAGGACGGTCGAGCAGTACTTC
TRBV7-2	TRBJ2-1	TRBD2	NA	CASSLVASGSYEQFF	TGTGCCAGCAGCTTAGTAGCTAGCGGGAGCTATGAGCAGTTCTTC
TRBV7-9	TRBJ1-3	NA	NA	CASSLATGAGNTIYF	TGTGCCAGCAGCTTAGCGACAGGTGCTGGAAACACCATATATTTT
TRBV5-5	TRBJ1-5	NA	few	CASSLAAEGRQPQHF	TGTGCCAGCAGCTTGGCCGCGGAGGGTCGACAGCCCCAGCATTTT
TRBV6-5	TRBJ1-2	NA	NA	CASSYGSGYYGYTF	TGTGCCAGCAGTTACGGGTCGGGGTACTATGGCTACACCTTC
TRBV7-2	TRBJ2-3	TRBD1	NA	CASSWGQGGDTQYF	TGTGCCAGCAGCTGGGGACAGGGCGGAGATACGCAGTATTTT
TRBV2	TRBJ2-3	NA	NA	CASSPEGDTILYF	TGTGCCAGCAGTCCCGAGGGGGACACTATCCTTTATTTT
TRBV27	TRBJ2-7	NA	NA	CASSLRGGSYEQYF	TGTGCCAGCAGTTTAAGGGGCGGATCCTACGAGCAGTACTTC
TRBV14	TRBJ2-2	NA	NA	CASSQVSRTGELFF	TGTGCCAGCAGCCAAGTTAGCCGGACCGGGGAGCTGTTTTTT
TRBV14	TRBJ2-7	TRBD2	NA	CASSQAFLAGTGEQYF	TGTGCCAGCAGCCAAGCCTTCCTAGCGGGAACAGGAGAGCAGTACTTC
TRBV6-5	TRBJ2-7	TRBD1	NA	CASSSGGTGGNEQYF	TGTGCCAGCAGTTCTGGAGGGACAGGGGGCAACGAGCAGTACTTC
TRBV7-9	TRBJ2-3	NA	NA	CASSLPAGLRRLSTDTQYF	TGTGCCAGCAGCTTACCCGCAGGGTTGCGGAGACTTTCCACAGATACGCAGTATTTT
TRBV5-1	TRBJ2-7	TRBD2	NA	CASSPRTSGTITYEQYF	TGCGCCAGCAGCCCGCGGACTAGCGGGACTATAACCTACGAGCAGTACTTC
TRBV27	TRBJ1-4	NA	NA	CASTTNRGEKLFF	TGTGCCAGCACCACGAACCGGGGGGAAAAACTGTTTTTT
TRBV4-1	TRBJ2-6	TRBD1	NA	CASSYPRDRSGANVLTF	TGCGCCAGCAGCTACCCCCGGGACAGGTCTGGGGCCAACGTCCTGACTTTC
TRBV7-9	TRBJ1-2	TRBD1	NA	CASSRQGANYGYTF	TGTGCCAGCAGTCGACAGGGAGCTAACTATGGCTACACCTTC
TRBV7-2	TRBJ2-4	NA	NA	CASSRSSGIQYF	TGTGCCAGCAGCCGTAGCTCCGGCATTCAGTACTTC
TRBV5-1	TRBJ2-7	TRBD1	NA	CASSWGQGEYEQYF	TGCGCCAGCAGCTGGGGACAGGGGGAATACGAGCAGTACTTC
TRBV6-5	TRBJ2-7	NA	few	CASSKDRYYEQYF	TGTGCCAGCAGTAAAGACAGGTACTACGAGCAGTACTTC
TRBV28	TRBJ1-3	TRBD1	NA	CASRNLRQGGSSGNTIYF	TGTGCCAGCAGGAACCTCCGACAGGGGGGGAGCTCTGGAAACACCATATATTTT
TRBV25-1	TRBJ1-3	NA	NA	CASSIGSSGNTIYF	TGTGCCAGCAGTATTGGGAGCTCTGGAAACACCATATATTTT
TRBV7-8	TRBJ2-2	TRBD2	few	CASSFPSGSGSGELFF	TGTGCCAGCAGCTTCCCTAGCGGGAGTGGTTCCGGGGAGCTGTTTTTT
TRBV14	TRBJ2-2	NA	NA	CASSQGHRARVNTGELFF	TGTGCCAGCAGCCAAGGCCACAGGGCCCGCGTGAACACCGGGGAGCTGTTTTTT
TRBV6-4	TRBJ2-5	TRBD1	once	CASSDATGTGEKTQYF	TGTGCCAGCAGTGACGCGACCGGGACAGGGGAAAAGACCCAGTACTTC
TRBV6-1	TRBJ1-1	NA	NA	CASSEAQEVTEAFF	TGTGCCAGCAGTGAAGCGCAAGAGGTCACTGAAGCTTTCTTT
TRBV5-5	TRBJ2-6	TRBD1	few	CASSWRQGLSSGANVLTF	TGTGCCAGCAGCTGGAGACAGGGGCTAAGCTCTGGGGCCAACGTCCTGACTTTC
TRBV5-1	TRBJ2-6	NA	NA	CASSDRSGANVLTF	TGCGCCAGCAGTGACAGGTCTGGGGCCAACGTCCTGACTTTC
TRBV7-3	TRBJ2-7	TRBD2	NA	CASSLEGAGNHEQYF	TGTGCCAGCAGCTTAGAAGGAGCGGGAAATCACGAGCAGTACTTC
TRBV6-6	TRBJ2-5	NA	few	CVTKGYQETQYF	TGTGTCACGAAGGGGTACCAAGAGACCCAGTACTTC
TRBV7-7	TRBJ2-2	TRBD2	few	CASSLRREGAGELFF	TGTGCCAGCAGCTTACGGCGGGAGGGCGCCGGGGAGCTGTTTTTT
TRBV7-9	TRBJ1-5	NA	NA	CASSSQGGGSNQPQHF	TGTGCCAGCAGCTCGCAGGGAGGCGGGAGCAATCAGCCCCAGCATTTT
TRBV5-1	TRBJ2-1	NA	NA	CASSLVLRSGSYNEQFF	TGCGCCAGCAGCTTGGTCTTGCGGTCGGGCTCCTACAATGAGCAGTTCTTC
TRBV5-1	TRBJ2-3	TRBD2	NA	CASTRTSGRTDTQYF	TGCGCCAGCACCAGGACTAGCGGGAGAACAGATACGCAGTATTTT
TRBV9	TRBJ2-5	NA	NA	CASSVGGRAHGTQYF	TGTGCCAGCAGCGTAGGGGGCAGGGCCCATGGGACCCAGTACTTC
TRBV9	TRBJ2-5	NA	NA	CASSVGEGAGETQYF	TGTGCCAGCAGCGTAGGGGAAGGAGCAGGGGAGACCCAGTACTTC
TRBV5-1	TRBJ1-2	NA	NA	CASSLGPYGYTF	TGCGCCAGCAGCTTGGGGCCCTATGGCTACACCTTC
TRBV7-9	TRBJ2-1	NA	NA	CASLSGKTTYNEQFF	TGTGCCAGTCTTAGCGGCAAAACTACCTACAATGAGCAGTTCTTC